The 23 T cell receptor beta chains presented below share a single source sample, sequenced in a study of cytomegalovirus exposure and HLA in healthy donors. PCR used 60 Vbeta primers and 13 Jbeta primers. Generated by immunoSEQ multiplex PCR, the TCRdb table keeps only in-frame clones and is missing some. Of approximately 87,000 clones in the sample, roughly four fifths are singletons; the top ten hold roughly 5.5%. Input material: PBMCs. These receptors were collected from a young woman in good health and CMV-seropositive.

Many counts were recorded for this clone. The chain couples TRBV6-5 to TRBJ1-2; 10 nucleotides match TRBD1. The CDR3 contains 15 residues. V was clipped by 2 bases and J by 4 bases; unmatched bases: 4. The germline V gene has CDR1 MNHEY and CDR2 SVGAGI. CDR3 nucleotide sequence: TGTGCCAGCAGTTACCTAAGACAGGGGGCCTATGGCTACACCTTC. As protein: CASSYLRQGAYGYTF.

The J gene is TRBJ1-2, the V gene TRBV10-1; D gene uncertain. The CDR3 is 13 residues long. Germline CDR1 is WNHNN and CDR2 is SYGVQD (reference sequence). The V gene lost 6 bases and the J gene lost 5 bases, with 13 bases spanning the gap. The CDR3 bases are TGCGCCAGCAGCCCCACGAGAACTTATGGCTACACCTTC. Its protein is CASSPTRTYGYTF.

The rearrangement links TRBV7-2 to TRBJ1-6; TRBD1 is a possible D gene (6 bases). The ends were cut back, 3 bases at V and 7 bases at J, with 13 bases in the middle. This CDR3 region has 15 residues. Per the germline V gene, CDR1 is SGHTA and CDR2 is FQGNSA. As DNA, the CDR3 is TGTGCCAGCAGCTTTGTCGGACAGATAAATTCACCCCTCCACTTT. It codes for CASSFVGQINSPLHF.

V usage is TRBV19 and J usage is TRBJ2-5; 13 positions agree with TRBD2. This CDR3 spans 16 amino acids. Germline V gene data show CDR1 as LNHDA and CDR2 as SQIVND (reference sequence). V lost 4 bases to trimming and J lost 0 bases; unmatched junction nucleotides: 2. The CDR3 sequence is CASSTGLAGYQETQYF. Written as DNA, the CDR3 is TGTGCCAGTAGTACGGGACTAGCGGGGTACCAAGAGACCCAGTACTTC.

This sequence joins TRBV29-1 and TRBJ2-3, with 7 bases that match TRBD1. J lost 1 base, V lost 7 bases, and 8 bases had no gene match. Germline assignment: CDR1 SQVTM and CDR2 ANQGSEA. This CDR3 has 14 amino acids. CDR3 bases: TGCAGCGCAACTAGACAGGGACGCACAGATACGCAGTATTTT. Protein sequence: CSATRQGRTDTQYF.

This clone appeared once. The V and J genes are TRBV29-1 and TRBJ2-1; D might be TRBD1 (6 bases). In germline, CDR1 is SQVTM, CDR2 ANQGSEA. V lost 5 bases and J lost 1, with 12 bases in between. CDR3 length: 14 residues. Written as DNA, the CDR3 is TGCAGCGTTCTCGACAGGACTTCCTACAATGAGCAGTTCTTC. Its translation: CSVLDRTSYNEQFF.

J is TRBJ2-3 and V is TRBV27; TRBD1 might be the D (6 bases). Germline CDR1 and CDR2: MNHEY and SMNVEV (reference sequence). The V and J ends lost 5 bases and 2 bases respectively, with 8 bases between them. This CDR3 has 13 residues. CDR3: CASSGQLTDTQYF. Written as DNA, the CDR3 is TGTGCCAGCAGTGGACAGCTCACAGATACGCAGTATTTT.

This rearrangement joins TRBV9 to TRBJ1-1; D is ambiguous. With 0 bases removed from V and 4 bases from J, the gap between germline ends came to 10 bases. The germline gives CDR1 SGDLS, CDR2 YYNGEE. The CDR3 is made up of 14 amino acids. The CDR3: CASSVVYGPTEAFF. CDR3 nucleotides: TGTGCCAGCAGCGTAGTTTACGGTCCCACTGAAGCTTTCTTT.

The rearrangement links TRBV5-8 to TRBJ2-7; D ambiguous. V was pared by 0 bases and J by 2 bases, with 3 bases between. CDR1 and CDR2 from the germline V gene are SGHTS and YDEGEE. The CDR3 covers 12 residues. CDR3 loop: CASSLVTYEQYF. The CDR3 DNA follows: TGTGCCAGCAGCTTGGTAACCTACGAGCAGTACTTC.

The rearrangement uses TRBV4-1 and TRBJ2-5; 7 bases match TRBD2. With V trimmed by 4 bases and J by 5 bases, 7 bases remained unmatched. The CDR3 is made up of 14 amino acids. Germline lookup yields CDR1 MGHRA and CDR2 YSYEKL. The CDR3 protein is CASSPSLAVETQYF. The CDR3 nucleotides read TGCGCCAGCAGCCCCAGCCTAGCGGTGGAGACCCAGTACTTC.

J is TRBJ2-1 and V is TRBV5-1, with D tentatively TRBD2 (6 bases). V was clipped by 6 bases and J by 5 bases, with 18 bases between them. This CDR3 is built from 15 residues. Per the germline V gene, CDR1 is SGHRS and CDR2 is YFSETQ. The DNA of the CDR3 is TGCGCCAGCACCCGGGGGTGGGACGGGAACAATGAGCAGTTCTTC. Translation gives CASTRGWDGNNEQFF.

The V gene is TRBV6-5, the J gene TRBJ1-6; D is unclear. The CDR3 is made up of 14 amino acids. CDR1 and CDR2 from the germline V gene are MNHEY and SVGAGI. V lost 5 bases, J lost 4 bases, and 9 bases lay in between. The CDR3 reads CASSQRGYNSPLHF. The CDR3 nucleotides are TGTGCCAGCAGTCAACGGGGTTATAATTCACCCCTCCACTTT.

This clone was seen only once. The genes are TRBV6-1 and TRBJ1-1; D may be TRBD1 (5 bases). The CDR3 loop spans 14 amino acids. Germline CDR1 is MNHNS and CDR2 is SASEGT. Trimming stripped 11 bases from V and 3 bases from J, with 19 bases between. The CDR3 sequence is CASDRAGLYTEAFF. CDR3 nucleotides: TGTGCCTCCGATCGAGCGGGACTTTACACTGAAGCTTTCTTT.

The V and J genes are TRBV5-1 and TRBJ2-5, with unresolved D. V gave up 0 bases and J gave up 0 bases, with 9 bases separating them. The length of the CDR3 is 15 residues. Germline CDR1 reads SGHRS; CDR2 reads YFSETQ. CDR3 protein: CASSLGPTNQETQYF. CDR3 bases: TGCGCCAGCAGCTTGGGCCCCACTAACCAAGAGACCCAGTACTTC.

V usage is TRBV5-4 and J usage is TRBJ2-7, with 8 bases aligning to TRBD1. CDR1 is SGHNT and CDR2 is YYREEE in the germline V gene (reference sequence). J was trimmed by 3 bases and V by 4 bases; bases with no gene match: 18. There are 18 residues in the CDR3. The CDR3 loop is CASSPREVVGQAYYEQYF. The CDR3 nucleotides read TGTGCCAGCAGCCCGAGAGAGGTGGTGGGACAGGCTTACTACGAGCAGTACTTC.

The J gene is TRBJ1-1, the V gene TRBV18, with a weak D call TRBD1 (5 bases). V was trimmed by 4 bases and J by 1 base, leaving 10 bases between them. The CDR3 totals 14 residues. CDR1 is KGHSH, CDR2 LQKENI, per germline. CDR3 in DNA: TGTGCCAGCTCACTAGGGGTAAGGAACACTGAAGCTTTCTTT. Protein: CASSLGVRNTEAFF.

The chain is built from TRBV9 and TRBJ2-3; no firm D call. V lost 0 bases, J lost 6 bases, and 8 bases lay in between. The CDR3 contains 13 residues. Germline V CDR1 and CDR2: SGDLS, YYNGEE. CDR3 bases: TGTGCCAGCAGCGTAGTCCGCGGTGATACGCAGTATTTT. Its translation is CASSVVRGDTQYF.

The chain recombines TRBV2 with TRBJ1-1; D is ambiguous. The CDR3 runs 14 residues. Germline CDR1 is SNHLY and CDR2 is FYNNEI. V lost 2 bases and J 2 bases, leaving 9 bases between the germline ends. Here the CDR3 reads CASSEPRQNTEAFF. The CDR3 DNA follows: TGTGCCAGCAGTGAACCTCGACAAAACACTGAAGCTTTCTTT. Variable domain in full (rest from reference TRBV2 and TRBJ1-1): EPEVTQTPSHQVTQMGQEVILRCVPISNHLYFYWYRQILGQKVEFLVSFYNNEISEKSEIFDDQFSVERPDGSNFTLKIRSTKLEDSAMYFCASSEPRQNTEAFFGQGTRLTVV.

This clone was recorded once. The gene calls are TRBV2 and TRBJ2-7, with TRBD2 identical over 14 bases. Germline V gives CDR1 SNHLY, CDR2 FYNNEI. V was pared by 7 bases and J by 7 bases, with 15 bases of the junction left unmatched. This CDR3 region has 17 residues. The CDR3 region is CASNGDQGLAGVREQYF. The CDR3 bases are TGTGCCAGCAATGGGGACCAGGGACTAGCGGGAGTGCGGGAGCAGTACTTC.

The chain links TRBV13 to TRBJ2-7, with D possibly being TRBD1 (6 bases). The germline V gene has CDR1 PRHDT and CDR2 FYEKMQ (reference sequence). Between the trimmed V and J ends, which lost 4 bases and 3 bases, there was a span of 13 bases. CDR3 length equals 14 residues. The CDR3 reads CASSSKEGDYEQYF. CDR3 in DNA: TGTGCCAGCAGCTCCAAAGAGGGGGACTACGAGCAGTACTTC.

The gene calls are TRBV29-1 and TRBJ2-1; D might be TRBD1 (8 bases). V was pared by 6 bases and J by 7 bases, with 16 bases between. This CDR3 comprises 13 residues. Per the germline V gene, CDR1 is SQVTM and CDR2 is ANQGSEA. Here the CDR3 reads CSVKTGEGNEQFF. The CDR3, as DNA: TGCAGCGTCAAGACAGGGGAGGGAAATGAGCAGTTCTTC.

The V gene is TRBV6-1, the J gene TRBJ2-5; weak D call: TRBD2 (6 bases). CDR1 and CDR2 (germline): MNHNS, SASEGT. The CDR3 sequence is 12 residues long. The V end lost 4 bases, the J end lost 4 bases, and 7 bases lay between the germline ends. CDR3 region: CASSVGGETQYF. DNA of the CDR3: TGTGCCAGCAGTGTGGGGGGAGAGACCCAGTACTTC.

Turning to this clone: Sequence at one end of the junction differs from germline and may be a read error. The chain uses TRBV5-1 and TRBJ1-1; D not resolved. Looked up from germline, CDR1 is SGHRS and CDR2 is YFSETQ. The CDR3 length is 13 residues. CDR3 residues: CASSLAVDTEAFF. CDR3 DNA: TGCGCCAGCAGCTTGGCTGTTGACACCGAAGCTTTCTTT. Together with reference TRBV5-1 and TRBJ1-1, the CDR3 gives the full variable domain: KAGVTQTPRYLIKTRGQQVTLSCSPISGHRSVSWYQQTPGQGLQFLFEYFSETQRNKGNFPGRFSGRQFSNSRSEMNVSTLELGDSALYLCASSLAVDTEAFFGQGTRLTVV.